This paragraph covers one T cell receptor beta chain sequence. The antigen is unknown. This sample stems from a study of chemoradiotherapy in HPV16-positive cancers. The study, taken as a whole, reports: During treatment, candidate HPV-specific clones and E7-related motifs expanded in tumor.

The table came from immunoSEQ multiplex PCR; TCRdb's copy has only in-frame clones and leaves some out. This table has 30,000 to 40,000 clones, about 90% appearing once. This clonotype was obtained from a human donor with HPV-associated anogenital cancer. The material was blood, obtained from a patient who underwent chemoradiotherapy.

The CDR3 DNA sequence: TGCGCCAGCAGTCAATCGGGTAACGAGGTGCAGTACTTC. Amino acid sequence: CASSQSGNEVQYF. This rearrangement joins TRBV23-1 to TRBJ2-7; no reliable D call. TRBV23-1 is treated as an ORF (open reading frame) with a function not yet certain. This CDR3 is 13 amino acids long. V was shortened by 0 bases and J by 9 bases, with 12 bases between the two germline ends.